Listed here are 21 T cell receptor beta chains from one sample, sequenced in a study of metastatic and nonmetastatic thyroid tumors. Using MiXCR, TCRdb reanalyzed the PCR reads. The table shows almost 35,000 clones, with under 40% occurring only once. Thyroid surgery took place with no prior treatment in any patient. The sample consisted of tumor tissue. These receptors were taken from a female donor with papillary thyroid cancer or a benign thyroid nodule (not recorded which). Some clones in this sample may be carry-over from other donors' samples.

The chain joins TRBV4-1 to TRBJ1-5, with D unclear. V was trimmed by 0 bases and J by 2 bases, leaving 14 bases between them. Germline values: CDR1 MGHRA, CDR2 YSYEKL. The CDR3 runs 17 residues. The chain's CDR3 is CASSQEREGSGNQPQHF. CDR3 nucleotide sequence: TGCGCCAGCAGCCAAGAAAGAGAAGGATCTGGCAATCAGCCCCAGCATTTT.

This clone appeared many times. V usage is TRBV6-1 and J usage is TRBJ2-1; 10 bases agree with TRBD1. CDR3 length: 15 amino acids. Trimming took 5 bases from V and 5 from J; bases not matched to a gene: 6. The V gene's germline CDR1 is MNHNS and CDR2 SASEGT. The DNA of the CDR3 is TGTGCCAGCAGTACCGGGACAGGGGAAGACAATGAGCAGTTCTTC. Its protein is CASSTGTGEDNEQFF.

The V and J genes are TRBV20-1 and TRBJ2-1; 9 nucleotides align to TRBD1. Germline assignment: CDR1 DFQATT and CDR2 SNEGSKA (reference sequence). The CDR3 is 15 amino acids. Trimming at V came to 1 base and at J to 9 bases, leaving 10 bases not matched to a gene. This CDR3 is CSARAVDRGAGEQFF. The CDR3 coding sequence is TGCAGTGCTAGAGCGGTAGACAGGGGGGCGGGTGAGCAGTTCTTC.

This clone was detected a few times. Other nucleotide sequences from this sample produce the same CDR3. This sequence joins TRBV20-1 and TRBJ2-3; TRBD2 might be the D (6 bases). CDR1 and CDR2 (germline): DFQATT, SNEGSKA (reference sequence). The CDR3 covers 18 residues. Between the trimmed V and J ends, which lost 5 bases and 2 bases, there was a span of 26 bases. The CDR3 nucleotides read TGCAGTGCTTCGACTCTAAATGAACCGGGACTGCACACAGATACGCAGTATTTT. Amino acid sequence: CSASTLNEPGLHTDTQYF.

J is TRBJ1-5 and V is TRBV11-2; 7 positions agree with TRBD1. The CDR3 spans 15 residues. The V segment lost 1 base and the J segment 1 base; nucleotides outside the gene matches: 1. Germline V gene data show CDR1 as SGHAT and CDR2 as FQNNGV. The CDR3 bases are TGTGCCAGCAGCTTAGGACAGGGCAGCAATCAGCCCCAGCATTTT. Translation: CASSLGQGSNQPQHF.

V is TRBV27 and J is TRBJ1-2, with D uncertain. The CDR3 extends over 13 amino acids. CDR1 MNHEY and CDR2 SMNVEV come from the germline V gene (reference sequence). V was clipped by 3 bases and J by 2 bases, with 7 bases between them. CDR3 in amino acids: CASSFSLNYGYTF. The CDR3 nucleotides read TGTGCCAGCAGTTTCAGCCTGAACTATGGCTACACCTTC.

This clone was counted a few times. V is TRBV6-6 and J is TRBJ1-6; no firm D call. V lost 0 bases to trimming and J lost 0 bases, with 12 bases between them. Germline CDR1 MNHNY, CDR2 SVGAGI (reference sequence). The CDR3 covers 18 residues. The CDR3 loop is CASSYSGLRSSYNSPLHF. CDR3 in DNA: TGTGCCAGCAGTTACTCAGGCCTTAGGAGCTCCTATAATTCACCCCTCCACTTT.

This chain uses TRBV4-1 with TRBJ1-2; weak D call: TRBD1 (5 bases). V lost 8 bases and J lost 4, with 17 bases in between. In germline, CDR1 is MGHRA, CDR2 YSYEKL. The CDR3 is 14 residues long. DNA for the CDR3: TGCGCCAGCGGGGACCCTCCACGGGGCTATGGCTACACCTTC. Translating it yields CASGDPPRGYGYTF.

The gene calls are TRBV20-1 and TRBJ2-7; D is unresolved. The CDR3 totals 14 residues. CDR1 and CDR2 (germline): DFQATT, SNEGSKA (reference sequence). V was shortened by 1 base and J by 2 bases, with 12 bases between the two germline ends. The CDR3 DNA reads TGCAGTGCTAGAGGCGTTCGCGTTACCTACGAGCAGTACTTC. Protein product: CSARGVRVTYEQYF.

The chain uses TRBV12-3 or TRBV12-4 and TRBJ2-2, with TRBD1 matching over 11 bases. The J segment lost 6 bases and the V segment lost 7 bases, leaving 7 bases of the junction unmatched. The length of the CDR3 is 15 residues. The CDR3 here is CASTSGTGGAGELFF. For the CDR3, the DNA is TGTGCCAGCACCTCCGGGACAGGGGGTGCCGGGGAGCTGTTTTTT.

This clone was counted a single time. The V gene is TRBV20-1, the J gene TRBJ2-7; TRBD2 agrees at 9 bases. The V segment lost 2 bases and the J segment 3 bases; nucleotides outside the gene matches: 5. This CDR3 is 14 amino acids long. CDR1 is DFQATT and CDR2 is SNEGSKA in the germline V gene (reference sequence). The CDR3 reads CSARSAGGFYEQYF. CDR3 sequence (DNA): TGCAGTGCTAGATCCGCGGGGGGGTTCTACGAGCAGTACTTC.

The V call is TRBV7-3, the J call TRBJ2-3, with 7 bases matching TRBD1. The V gene's germline CDR1 is SGHTA and CDR2 FQGTGA. The J segment lost 2 bases and the V segment lost 5 bases, leaving 10 bases of the junction unmatched. The CDR3 has 16 amino acids. CDR3 amino acids: CASSPHSQGHTDTQYF. The CDR3 coding sequence is TGTGCCAGCAGCCCGCACTCACAGGGGCACACAGATACGCAGTATTTT.

J is TRBJ1-4 and V is TRBV5-1; D remains unclear. V shed 3 bases and J shed 0 bases, with 15 bases lying between them. Germline CDR1 and CDR2: SGHRS and YFSETQ. The CDR3 is made up of 17 amino acids. CDR3 nucleotides: TGCGCCAGCAGCTACGTACCCGATCGCACAACTAATGAAAAACTGTTTTTT. Residues: CASSYVPDRTTNEKLFF. The variable domain in full, completed from reference TRBV5-1 and TRBJ1-4, reads KAGVTQTPRYLIKTRGQQVTLSCSPISGHRSVSWYQQTPGQGLQFLFEYFSETQRNKGNFPGRFSGRQFSNSRSEMNVSTLELGDSALYLCASSYVPDRTTNEKLFFGSGTQLSVL.

With regard to this clone: At one boundary the junction diverges from the germline segment, which might be a read error. This sequence joins TRBV5-1 and TRBJ1-3; 9 bases align to TRBD1. Per the germline V gene, CDR1 is SGHRS and CDR2 is YFSETQ. The CDR3 totals 15 residues. For the CDR3, the DNA is TGCGCCATCAGCGTACGGACAGGGGATGGAAACACCATATATTTT. This encodes CAISVRTGDGNTIYF.

This chain joins TRBV28 and TRBJ1-1; D is undetermined. The CDR3 has 12 residues. The V gene lost 3 bases and the J gene lost 10 bases, with 12 bases spanning the gap. Germline-derived CDR1 and CDR2 are MDHEN and SYDVKM. The CDR3 spells CASSLAGLVAFF. In DNA, the CDR3 is TGTGCCAGCAGTTTGGCGGGCCTCGTAGCTTTCTTT.

This clone showed up just a few times. The V and J genes are TRBV6-1 and TRBJ1-6, with D unresolved. V was clipped by 2 bases and J by 14 bases, with 13 bases between them. This CDR3 comprises 13 residues. From germline, CDR1 is MNHNS and CDR2 SASEGT. The CDR3 bases are TGTGCCAGCAGTGAATACGAGCTCAATGCCCTCCACTTT. It is translated as CASSEYELNALHF.

V is TRBV7-2 and J is TRBJ2-7; unclear D gene. Trimming took 0 bases from V and 7 from J, leaving 13 bases between them. CDR1 SGHTA and CDR2 FQGNSA come from the germline V gene. This CDR3 has 14 residues. The DNA for the CDR3 is TGTGCCAGCAGCTTAGCCTTGATCATCCCTGAGCAGTACTTC. It encodes CASSLALIIPEQYF.

The chain is built from TRBV27 and TRBJ2-7; perhaps TRBD2 as D (6 bases). Trimming removed 6 bases at V and 3 bases at J, with 15 bases between. CDR1 is MNHEY and CDR2 is SMNVEV in the germline V gene (reference sequence). CDR3 length: 14 amino acids. The DNA for the CDR3 is TGTGCCAGCAGCGTCGGACGGGGGTTCTACGAGCAGTACTTC. Protein product: CASSVGRGFYEQYF.

This clone was counted only a few times. The chain links TRBV6-2 or TRBV6-3 to TRBJ1-1; D unresolved. The CDR3 totals 11 residues. Trimming cost V 8 bases and J 11 bases, with 15 bases left between them. The germline gives CDR1 MNHEY, CDR2 SVGEGT. The CDR3 protein is CASGDGVGAFF. The CDR3 coding sequence is TGTGCCAGCGGAGATGGGGTTGGGGCTTTCTTT.

The chain couples TRBV5-1 to TRBJ2-1, with 9 bases that match TRBD1. V dropped 4 bases and J dropped 1; count of bases not matched to a gene: 3. CDR3 length: 15 amino acids. Germline-derived CDR1 and CDR2 are SGHRS and YFSETQ. As DNA, the CDR3 is TGCGCCAGCAGCGGCGGGACAGGGTCCTACAATGAGCAGTTCTTC. Translation: CASSGGTGSYNEQFF.

The genes are TRBV20-1 and TRBJ1-5; D not resolved. V gave up 3 bases and J gave up 3 bases, with 9 bases separating them. The CDR3 is 13 amino acids. The germline gives CDR1 DFQATT, CDR2 SNEGSKA (reference sequence). DNA of the CDR3: TGCAGTGCTAGCGCCACTAACAATCAGCCCCAGCATTTT. This sequence encodes CSASATNNQPQHF.